This T cell receptor beta chain is drawn from a study of identifying expanded T cells in peripheral blood. The CDR3 loop spans 18 amino acids. Trimming shortened V by 1 base and J by 1 base, and 17 bases separated the two germline ends. Healthy donors had no documented immune events, such as infections, while sampled. TCRdb keeps only in-frame clones here, not all; method: immunoSEQ multiplex PCR. This table has 84,000 or so clones, 75% to 90% appearing once. Source material: blood. This chain links TRBV23-1 with TRBJ1-5; weak D call: TRBD1 (5 bases). TRBV23-1 is known as an ORF, though its function is uncertain. This clonotype originated in a person aged 18 to 75 in good health. CDR3: CASSQFFGGERSNQPQHF. CDR3 coding DNA: TGCGCCAGCAGTCAATTTTTCGGGGGAGAGAGAAGCAATCAGCCCCAGCATTTT.